These T cell receptor beta chains were read from a single sample in a study of cytomegalovirus exposure and HLA in healthy donors. Libraries were prepared by immunoSEQ multiplex PCR; TCRdb keeps only in-frame clonotypes and omits some of them. The sample has some 87,000 clones; about 79% are singletons. Material: PBMCs. Every receptor here comes from a young man in good health and CMV-seropositive. The CDR3 runs from the conserved cysteine through the conserved F or W. For some rows the clone size is stated as once, few or many, or as a class when expanded; others skip it.

cdr3_aa j_call clone_size v_call
CASSRGQVGEQYF TRBJ2-7 NA TRBV4-1
CSVVPSDSYEQYF TRBJ2-7 NA TRBV29-1
CASSIAATHGQYF TRBJ2-7 NA TRBV19
CASSLLSAGAPYEQYF TRBJ2-7 NA TRBV7-8
CASSLGLTAVGGYTF TRBJ1-2 NA TRBV13
CASSEAQGVEPQHF TRBJ1-5 NA TRBV2
CASSTPGNEQFF TRBJ2-1 NA TRBV19
CASSIVAGTQYF TRBJ2-3 NA TRBV19
CASSVDPQTETQYF TRBJ2-5 NA TRBV9
CASSLREAGVQYF TRBJ2-7 NA TRBV7-3
CASTPLTRGNEQFF TRBJ2-1 NA TRBV28
CASSQDRARGYTF TRBJ1-2 few TRBV28
CASSLGQNYEQYF TRBJ2-7 NA TRBV5-1
CASSYRGGATNEKLFF TRBJ1-4 NA TRBV6-5
CASSPTVRRDRGYEQYF TRBJ2-7 few TRBV18
CASSIGTMGELFF TRBJ2-2 few TRBV4-1
CASSGRTEAFF TRBJ1-1 NA TRBV2
CASSFRLAAVGHYEQYF TRBJ2-7 NA TRBV7-6
CASSFGGFSYEQYF TRBJ2-7 once TRBV7-9
CAADSQGYSNYGYTF TRBJ1-2 NA TRBV28
CASSYGRELGGELFF TRBJ2-2 NA TRBV6-5
CASSFQATDEQYF TRBJ2-7 NA TRBV5-4
CASSQGGGVPYEQYF TRBJ2-7 NA TRBV4-2
CASSQGTSGYEQYF TRBJ2-7 NA TRBV5-4
CASSQVNFLGVSNQPQHF TRBJ1-5 NA TRBV4-1